These 26 T cell receptor beta chains were sequenced from one sample in a study of CD8 T cells in ankylosing spondylitis. The study's findings and limits: Blood from ankylosing spondylitis patients appeared to carry a characteristic roughly eight-variant TCR beta motif.

From the 5' RACE reads, TCRdb called clonotypes with MiXCR, one entry per CDR3 protein. The sample has approximately 520,000 distinct CDR3 sequences, roughly 5.2% seen once. Antigens of these TCRs are unknown. The specimen was blood, either unsorted or a sorted T cell fraction (not recorded which). Receptors were obtained from a male donor with ankylosing spondylitis.

Many counts were recorded for this clonotype. The rearrangement joins TRBV20-1 to TRBJ2-5, with TRBD2 as a possible D gene (6 bases). The germline V gene has CDR1 DFQATT and CDR2 SNEGSKA (reference sequence). V lost 6 bases and J 5 bases, leaving 10 bases between the germline ends. The length of the CDR3 is 11 residues. The CDR3 region is CSAAGRETQYF. CDR3 bases: TGCAGTGCCGCAGGGAGGGAGACCCAGTACTTC.

This clonotype was counted at least ten times. The chain employs TRBV12-3 or TRBV12-4 and TRBJ1-2, with D uncertain. The ends were cut back, 7 bases at V and 3 bases at J, with 18 bases in the middle. The CDR3 has 15 residues. The CDR3 sequence is CASTERAVLYYGYTF. CDR3 DNA: TGTGCCAGCACGGAGAGGGCAGTCCTCTACTATGGCTACACCTTC.

In its sample, this clonotype was seen a few times. This chain links TRBV20-1 with TRBJ1-6, with D possibly matching TRBD1 (5 bases). The germline V and J ends were trimmed by 2 bases and 6 bases, with 23 bases remaining between them. The CDR3 runs to 18 residues. In germline, CDR1 is DFQATT, CDR2 SNEGSKA (reference sequence). CDR3 in DNA: TGCAGTGCTAGACCATTAGGAAGGGGAGGACGGGGTAATTCACCCCTCCACTTT. Translated: CSARPLGRGGRGNSPLHF.

Ten or more counts support this clonotype. This chain joins TRBV28 and TRBJ1-2; D remains unclear. V lost 5 bases, J lost 4 bases, and 11 bases lay in between. This CDR3 region has 13 residues. CDR1 and CDR2 (germline): MDHEN, SYDVKM. The CDR3 region is CASSDLVAYGYTF. In DNA, the CDR3 is TGTGCCAGCAGTGACCTAGTTGCCTATGGCTACACCTTC.

Many counts were recorded for this clonotype. The V and J genes are TRBV6-5 and TRBJ2-5; a weak D match, TRBD2 (5 bases). V was shortened by 2 bases and J by 0 bases, with 19 bases between the two germline ends. The CDR3 length is 18 residues. CDR1 MNHEY and CDR2 SVGAGI come from the germline V gene. This chain's CDR3 is CASSYGSQSGAYQETQYF. The CDR3 nucleotides are TGTGCCAGCAGTTACGGGAGTCAAAGCGGAGCGTACCAAGAGACCCAGTACTTC.

The rearrangement joins TRBV20-1 to TRBJ2-7; 8 nucleotides agree with TRBD1. The CDR3 runs to 14 residues. The germline V gene has CDR1 DFQATT and CDR2 SNEGSKA (reference sequence). V shed 5 bases and J 0 bases; nucleotides not matched to a gene: 6. The CDR3 sequence is CSAPGQVYSYEQYF. The CDR3 DNA reads as TGCAGTGCTCCGGGACAGGTGTACTCCTACGAGCAGTACTTC.

This clonotype was observed many times. The rearrangement uses TRBV24-1 and TRBJ2-3; D unclear. The length of the CDR3 is 13 residues. Deletions cut 3 bases from V and 4 bases from J, with 7 bases between. The germline V gene encodes CDR1 KGHDR and CDR2 SFDVKD. CDR3 sequence reads: CATSDVAPDTQYF. The CDR3, as DNA: TGTGCCACCAGTGATGTCGCCCCAGATACGCAGTATTTT.

At least ten counts were recorded for this clonotype. The rearrangement uses TRBV7-2 and TRBJ2-3; 7 bases fit TRBD1. J lost 0 bases, V lost 5 bases, and 8 bases had no gene match. The CDR3 covers 16 residues. Germline lookup yields CDR1 SGHTA and CDR2 FQGNSA. Here the CDR3 DNA reads TGTGCCAGCAGCCTCCCCCCGGACAGGAGCACAGATACGCAGTATTTT. It is translated as CASSLPPDRSTDTQYF.

This clonotype has a handful of counts. The chain recombines TRBV7-6 with TRBJ2-3, with TRBD1 matching 8 bases. The CDR3 is made up of 16 amino acids. The ends lost 4 bases at V and 11 bases at J; junction bases unmatched: 17. In germline, CDR1 is SGHVS, CDR2 FNYEAQ. CDR3 nucleotides: TGTGCCAGCAGCTACCCCGGGACAGGCTCGGTGGGGCAGCAGTATTTT. Protein product: CASSYPGTGSVGQQYF.

This clonotype was observed at least ten times. CDR3 DNA: TGTGCCACCAGTGAGCAGGGGGAAAGCGAGCAGTACTTC. It translates to CATSEQGESEQYF. The chain couples TRBV24-1 to TRBJ2-7; 7 positions match TRBD1. CDR1 and CDR2 from the germline V gene are KGHDR and SFDVKD. Trimming removed 4 bases from V and 6 bases from J; junction bases left unmatched: 5. The CDR3 extends over 13 amino acids.

In its sample, this clonotype was seen many times. This rearrangement joins TRBV5-1 to TRBJ2-1, with D uncertain. Germline V gene data show CDR1 as SGHRS and CDR2 as YFSETQ. Deletions cut 1 base from V and 8 bases from J, with 4 bases between. The CDR3 has 11 amino acids. The CDR3 protein is CASSLIYEQFF. In DNA form, the CDR3 reads TGCGCCAGCAGCTTGATCTATGAGCAGTTCTTC.

This clonotype showed up many times. V usage is TRBV20-1 and J usage is TRBJ1-1, with D uncertain. Trimming removed 7 bases at V and 2 bases at J, with 11 bases between. Germline V gene data show CDR1 as DFQATT and CDR2 as SNEGSKA (reference sequence). CDR3 length equals 12 residues. CDR3 nucleotide sequence: TGCAGTGGGCAGACACCTAACACTGAAGCTTTCTTT. It yields the protein CSGQTPNTEAFF.

The table lists this clonotype with a few counts. The rearrangement joins TRBV6-5 to TRBJ1-6; D is undetermined. This CDR3 spans 15 amino acids. V dropped 2 bases and J dropped 9 bases, with 14 bases sitting between them. The V gene's germline CDR1 is MNHEY and CDR2 SVGAGI. CDR3 region: CASSYDRATSSPLHF. The CDR3 DNA reads TGTGCCAGCAGTTACGACCGTGCGACCAGTTCACCCCTCCACTTT.

This clonotype came up many times. The chain carries TRBV7-9 and TRBJ1-1; D call uncertain. CDR1 is SEHNR, CDR2 FQNEAQ, per germline (reference sequence). This CDR3 contains 13 residues. Trimming pared 5 bases from V and 3 bases from J, leaving 10 bases between. CDR3 protein: CASSLVSYTEAFF. The CDR3 DNA sequence: TGTGCCAGCAGCCTAGTGTCGTACACTGAAGCTTTCTTT.

This clonotype was seen at least ten times. V and J are TRBV5-1 and TRBJ1-1; D is unresolved. V shed 0 bases and J shed 0 bases, with 6 bases lying between them. Germline values: CDR1 SGHRS, CDR2 YFSETQ. This CDR3 contains 14 residues. CDR3 amino acids: CASSLAGMNTEAFF. The CDR3 bases are TGCGCCAGCAGCTTGGCGGGGATGAACACTGAAGCTTTCTTT.

This clonotype was detected ten times or more. V gene TRBV6-1 combines with J gene TRBJ1-4, with 9 bases that match TRBD1. The CDR3 totals 13 residues. J lost 3 bases, V lost 8 bases, and 1 base had no gene match. Germline-derived CDR1 and CDR2 are MNHNS and SASEGT. The CDR3 coding sequence is TGTGCCAGCGGACAGGGGTCTAATGAAAAACTGTTTTTT. Translating it yields CASGQGSNEKLFF.

In this sample, this clonotype turned up many times. This chain joins TRBV7-8 and TRBJ2-7; no definite D call. Germline V gives CDR1 SGHVS, CDR2 FQNEAQ. V was clipped by 0 bases and J by 1 base, with 4 bases between them. The CDR3 has 13 amino acids. CDR3 sequence: CASSLAWSYEQYF. The CDR3 nucleotides read TGTGCCAGCAGCTTAGCTTGGTCCTACGAGCAGTACTTC.

The V gene is TRBV5-1, the J gene TRBJ2-7, with 8 bases aligning to TRBD1. The V gene end was trimmed by 5 bases and the J gene end by 5 bases; junction bases not matched to a gene: 6. The length of the CDR3 is 13 residues. CDR1 and CDR2 from the germline V gene are SGHRS and YFSETQ. The CDR3 loop is CASRGQVTDEQYF. CDR3 coding DNA: TGCGCCAGCAGGGGACAGGTAACCGACGAGCAGTACTTC.

Many counts were recorded for this clonotype. V is TRBV3-1 and J is TRBJ1-2; unclear D gene. The germline gives CDR1 LGHDT, CDR2 YNNKEL (reference sequence). This CDR3 region has 13 residues. The V end lost 4 bases, the J end lost 4 bases, and 10 bases lay between the germline ends. The chain's CDR3 is CASSPGWVYGYTF. DNA of the CDR3: TGTGCCAGCAGCCCCGGTTGGGTCTATGGCTACACCTTC. Based on the CDR3 plus reference TRBV3-1 and TRBJ1-2, the full variable domain is DTAVSQTPKYLVTQMGNDKSIKCEQNLGHDTMYWYKQDSKKFLKIMFSYNNKELIINETVPNRFSPKSPDKAHLNLHINSLELGDSAVYFCASSPGWVYGYTFGSGTRLTVV.

This clonotype was recorded many times. J is TRBJ1-4 and V is TRBV10-3; D is undetermined. Germline-derived CDR1 and CDR2 are ENHRY and SYGVKD. The CDR3 totals 15 residues. V lost 1 base and J lost 2, with 8 bases in between. CDR3 in DNA: TGTGCCATCAGTGAGTGGGGTGCCACTAATGAAAAACTGTTTTTT. It yields the protein CAISEWGATNEKLFF.

This clonotype came up many times. The chain couples TRBV9 to TRBJ2-1; TRBD2 aligns across 9 bases. The CDR3 has 16 residues. Per the germline V gene, CDR1 is SGDLS and CDR2 is YYNGEE. After removal of 0 bases from V and 4 bases from J, the junction contained 5 bases not matched to a gene. The CDR3 loop reads CASSVAWLAGYNEQFF. The CDR3 DNA is TGTGCCAGCAGCGTAGCTTGGCTAGCGGGGTACAATGAGCAGTTCTTC.

This clonotype was seen repeatedly, ten times or more. The V and J genes are TRBV5-4 and TRBJ1-1, with 7 positions matching TRBD1. The germline V gene encodes CDR1 SGHNT and CDR2 YYREEE (reference sequence). With V trimmed by 2 bases and J by 6 bases, 4 bases remained unmatched. The CDR3 has 13 residues. The CDR3 loop reads CASSLQGLAEAFF. The CDR3 coding sequence is TGTGCCAGCAGCTTACAGGGGTTGGCTGAAGCTTTCTTT.

This clonotype was recorded a few times. The chain employs TRBV10-3 and TRBJ2-7; 9 bases agree with TRBD2. The length of the CDR3 is 13 residues. Germline V gives CDR1 ENHRY, CDR2 SYGVKD. The J segment lost 5 bases and the V segment lost 11 bases, leaving 10 bases of the junction unmatched. CDR3 protein: CAGSGGRSDEQYF. In DNA form, the CDR3 reads TGTGCCGGTAGCGGGGGTCGGAGCGACGAGCAGTACTTC.

This sequence joins TRBV4-2 and TRBJ2-2; perhaps D is TRBD1 or TRBD2 (7 bases each). From germline, CDR1 is LGHNA and CDR2 YNFKEQ. V was cut by 4 bases and J by 0 bases, with 12 bases left in between. The length of the CDR3 is 16 residues. DNA for the CDR3: TGTGCCAGCAGCCGGGACAGCGGGACGAACACCGGGGAGCTGTTTTTT. This sequence encodes CASSRDSGTNTGELFF.

This clonotype was seen repeatedly, ten times or more. The chain uses TRBV6-5 and TRBJ1-6, with TRBD1 identical over 10 bases. The germline V gene has CDR1 MNHEY and CDR2 SVGAGI. The CDR3 runs 18 residues. Trimming removed 2 bases from V and 8 bases from J; junction bases left unmatched: 12. CDR3 DNA: TGTGCCAGCAGTTACGGGACGGTGCCGGGACAGGGGCATTCACCCCTCCACTTT. Translating it yields CASSYGTVPGQGHSPLHF.

This clonotype was recorded at least ten times. The chain carries TRBV7-9 and TRBJ2-1; unclear D gene. The CDR3 covers 14 residues. V lost 5 bases and J 7 bases, leaving 15 bases between the germline ends. Germline V gene data show CDR1 as SEHNR and CDR2 as FQNEAQ (reference sequence). CDR3 nucleotide sequence: TGTGCCAGCAGCATCCTCGTAGGGCCGAATGAGCAGTTCTTC. Protein sequence: CASSILVGPNEQFF.